Below are 8 T cell receptor beta chains sequenced from a single sample in a study of blood T cell repertoires in COVID-19. Here immunoSEQ multiplex PCR was the method, and the copy in TCRdb shows in-frame clones only, minus some. The sample has over 150,000 clones, 80% to 90% seen once. The sequenced sample consisted of PBMCs or T cells enriched from blood (not recorded which). These receptors were collected from a man aged 35-49 years who had recovered from COVID-19.

The chain is built from TRBV19 and TRBJ2-2; D ambiguous. The V gene lost 3 bases and the J gene lost 4 bases, with 9 bases spanning the gap. From germline, CDR1 is LNHDA and CDR2 SQIVND (reference sequence). The length of the CDR3 is 14 residues. The chain's CDR3 is CASSMTGFTGELFF. For the CDR3, the DNA is TGTGCCAGTAGTATGACCGGGTTCACCGGGGAGCTGTTTTTT.

CDR3 sequence reads: CASSQRQGNQPQHF. The CDR3 DNA sequence: TGCGCCAGCAGCCAGAGACAGGGCAATCAGCCCCAGCATTTT. V and J are TRBV4-3 and TRBJ1-5; a weak D match, TRBD1 (6 bases). The CDR3 runs to 14 residues. Looked up from germline, CDR1 is LGHNA and CDR2 is YSLEER. V dropped 3 bases and J dropped 2 bases, with 8 bases sitting between them.

The chain employs TRBV12-3 or TRBV12-4 and TRBJ1-4; unclear D gene. The V end lost 3 bases, the J end lost 4 bases, and 6 bases lay between the germline ends. The CDR3 length is 13 residues. In DNA form, the CDR3 reads TGTGCCAGCAGTTTTTACAGTAATGAAAAACTGTTTTTT. This translates into CASSFYSNEKLFF.

The V call is TRBV7-6, the J call TRBJ1-2; D remains ambiguous. The CDR3 is made up of 16 amino acids. Germline V lookup: CDR1 SGHVS, CDR2 FNYEAQ. Trimming cost V 8 bases and J 7 bases, with 26 bases left between them. CDR3 region: CASASRASGLRGGYTF. In DNA, the CDR3 is TGTGCCAGCGCCTCGAGGGCAAGTGGGCTTCGGGGTGGCTACACCTTC.

This clone is a singleton in its sample. This CDR3 is CASSLSRLASTMSKFF. CDR3 coding DNA: TGTGCCAGCAGCTTATCTCGGCTAGCGTCTACAATGAGCAAGTTCTTC. The chain has TRBV7-8 and TRBJ2-1; TRBD2 might be the D (6 bases). CDR1 and CDR2 (germline): SGHVS, FQNEAQ. The V end lost 2 bases, the J end lost 14 bases, and 25 bases lay between the germline ends. The CDR3 runs to 16 residues.

The V and J genes are TRBV7-9 and TRBJ2-1, with D unresolved. The V end was cut by 7 bases, the J end by 0 bases, with 7 bases between. The CDR3 extends over 13 amino acids. The germline V gene has CDR1 SEHNR and CDR2 FQNEAQ (reference sequence). This CDR3 reads CASTPSSYNEQFF. The CDR3 coding sequence is TGTGCCAGCACCCCCTCCTCCTACAATGAGCAGTTCTTC.

V is TRBV11-2 and J is TRBJ1-2; D perhaps matches TRBD1 (6 bases). Germline V gives CDR1 SGHAT, CDR2 FQNNGV. The CDR3 runs to 14 residues. Between the trimmed V and J ends, which lost 6 bases and 2 bases, there was a span of 13 bases. This chain's CDR3 is CASSPSQGNYGYTF. In DNA, the CDR3 is TGTGCCAGCAGTCCTTCACAGGGAAACTATGGCTACACCTTC.

J is TRBJ1-2 and V is TRBV18, with D perhaps TRBD1 (6 bases). Germline CDR1 is KGHSH and CDR2 is LQKENI. This CDR3 contains 16 residues. V shed 6 bases and J shed 0 bases, with 17 bases lying between them. CDR3 sequence reads: CASSDRFVPANYGYTF. CDR3 coding DNA: TGTGCCAGCTCGGACAGATTCGTTCCCGCTAACTATGGCTACACCTTC.